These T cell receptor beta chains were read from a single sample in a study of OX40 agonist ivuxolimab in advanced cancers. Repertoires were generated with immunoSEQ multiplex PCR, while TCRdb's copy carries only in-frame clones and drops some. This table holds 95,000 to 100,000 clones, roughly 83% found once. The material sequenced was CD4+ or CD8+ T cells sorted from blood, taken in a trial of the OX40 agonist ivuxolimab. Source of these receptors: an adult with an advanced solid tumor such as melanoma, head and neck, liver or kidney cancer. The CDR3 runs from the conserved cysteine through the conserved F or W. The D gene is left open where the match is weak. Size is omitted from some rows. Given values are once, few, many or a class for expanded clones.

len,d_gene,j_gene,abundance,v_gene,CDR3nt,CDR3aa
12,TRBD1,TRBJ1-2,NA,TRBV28,TGTGCCAGCAGGAGTTCCCGGACAGGGTACACCTTC,CASRSSRTGYTF
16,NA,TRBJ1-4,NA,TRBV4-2,TGTGCCAGCAGCCGGGTATTGGGAGGGGAAACTGAAAAACTGTTTTTT,CASSRVLGGETEKLFF
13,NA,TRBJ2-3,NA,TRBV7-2,TGTGCCAGCACGGTATTGTTCACAGATACGCAGTATTTT,CASTVLFTDTQYF
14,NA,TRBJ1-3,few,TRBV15,TGTGCCACCAGCAGGGCCCTCGCTGGAAACACCATATATTTT,CATSRALAGNTIYF
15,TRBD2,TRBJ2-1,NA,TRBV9,TGTGCCAGCAGCGCGGGACTAGCGGGGAGTGCGGAGCAGTTCTTC,CASSAGLAGSAEQFF
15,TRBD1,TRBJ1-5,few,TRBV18,TGTGCCAGCTCAACCTCGACAGGGGGCGATCAGCCCCAGCATTTT,CASSTSTGGDQPQHF
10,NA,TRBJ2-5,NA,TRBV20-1,TGCAGTGCTAGAGAAACGGCCCAGTACTTC,CSARETAQYF
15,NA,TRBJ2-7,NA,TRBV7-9,TGTGCCAGTTCGGACCGAGGTTTACTTCTTTACGAGCAGTACTTC,CASSDRGLLLYEQYF
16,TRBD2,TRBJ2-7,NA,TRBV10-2,TGCGCCAGCAGTGACCAGACTAGCGGGAGCTCCTACGAGCAGTACTTC,CASSDQTSGSSYEQYF
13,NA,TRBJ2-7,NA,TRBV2,TGTGCCAGCAGTTTACGTGTCAACTACGAGCAGTACTTC,CASSLRVNYEQYF
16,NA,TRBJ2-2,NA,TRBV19,TGTGCCAGTAGTATCCTACCGGGACCCCCTAGACAGGAGCTGTTTTTT,CASSILPGPPRQELFF
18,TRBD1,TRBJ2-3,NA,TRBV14,TGTGCCAGCGGCGACAGGGACCTATCTATCGGGGGCACAGATACGCAGTATTTT,CASGDRDLSIGGTDTQYF
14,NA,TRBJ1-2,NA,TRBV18,TGTGCCAGCTCACCAGGGGCAGATAACTATGGCTACACCTTC,CASSPGADNYGYTF
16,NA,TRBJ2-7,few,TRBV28,TGTGCCAGCAGATCCCAGGGGGCTAGCGGCTCCTACGAGCAGTACTTC,CASRSQGASGSYEQYF
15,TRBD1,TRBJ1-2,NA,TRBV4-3,TGCGCCAGCAGCCCATCGACAGGGTCAGGCTATGGCTACACCTTC,CASSPSTGSGYGYTF
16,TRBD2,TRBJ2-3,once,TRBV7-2,TGTGCCAGCAGCCCCTTAGCGGGGGGGCAGGCAGATACGCAGTATTTT,CASSPLAGGQADTQYF
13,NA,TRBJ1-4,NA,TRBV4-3,TGCGCCAGCAGCCGGGGCTTTAATGAAAAACTGTTTTTT,CASSRGFNEKLFF
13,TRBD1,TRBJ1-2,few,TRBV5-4,TGTGCCAGCGGTACAGGGGTGGCCTATGGCTACACCTTC,CASGTGVAYGYTF
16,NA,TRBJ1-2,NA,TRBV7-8,TGTGCCAGCGGGGCCCGCTCGACAGGCCCTAACTATGGCTACACCTTC,CASGARSTGPNYGYTF
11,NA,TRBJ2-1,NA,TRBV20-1,TGCAGTGCTGGCCGGGCATCTGAGCAGTTCTTC,CSAGRASEQFF
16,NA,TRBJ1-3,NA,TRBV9,TGTGCCAGCAGCGTAGCAGGGATTTACTCTGGAAACACCATATATTTT,CASSVAGIYSGNTIYF
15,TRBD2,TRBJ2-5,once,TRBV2,TGTGCCAGGAAGGCGGCGGGAGGGCAGGGAGAGACCCAGTACTTC,CARKAAGGQGETQYF
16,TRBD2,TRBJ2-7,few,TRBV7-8,TGTGCCAGCAGCTCGGGACTAGCGGGAGCGCTTGGCGAGCAGTACTTC,CASSSGLAGALGEQYF
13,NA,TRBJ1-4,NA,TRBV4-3,TGCGCCAGCAGCCAGGATGGAAATGAAAAACTGTTTTTT,CASSQDGNEKLFF
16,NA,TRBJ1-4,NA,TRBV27,TGTGCCAGCAGTTTATTAGGGCCAGCAACTAATGAAAAACTGTTTTTT,CASSLLGPATNEKLFF
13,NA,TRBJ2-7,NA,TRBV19,TGTGCCAGCGGAGGGGGGTGGGGCTACGAGCAGTACTTC,CASGGGWGYEQYF
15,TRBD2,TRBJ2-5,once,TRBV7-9,TGTGCCAGCAGCTCCGGTAGTAGCGGGGCTGAGACCCAGTACTTC,CASSSGSSGAETQYF
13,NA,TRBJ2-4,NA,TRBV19,TGTGCCAGTACTCGTACGGGGGACGACATTCAGTACTTC,CASTRTGDDIQYF
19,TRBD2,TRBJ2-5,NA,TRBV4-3,TGCGCCAGCAGCCGCAGACTAGCGGGGCAGAACGATTACCAAGAGACCCAGTACTTC,CASSRRLAGQNDYQETQYF
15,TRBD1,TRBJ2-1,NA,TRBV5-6,TGTGCCAGCAGCTGGCAGGGGGCCTCCTACAATGAGCAGTTCTTC,CASSWQGASYNEQFF
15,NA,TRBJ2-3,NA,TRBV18,TGTGCCAGCTCTACATCGGGGGGCTGGACAGATACGCAGTATTTT,CASSTSGGWTDTQYF
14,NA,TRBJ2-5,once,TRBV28,TGTGCCAGCACCCTAGGATCCACCGGAGAGACCCAGTACTTC,CASTLGSTGETQYF
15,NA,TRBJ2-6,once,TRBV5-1,TGCGCCAGCAGACCAGGGGCGGCTGGGGCCAACGTCCTGACTTTC,CASRPGAAGANVLTF
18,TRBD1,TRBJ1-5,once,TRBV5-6,TGTGCCAGCAGCTCTTCCACAAAGGGGGCTATGGGCAATCAGCCCCAGCATTTT,CASSSSTKGAMGNQPQHF
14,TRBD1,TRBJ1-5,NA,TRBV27,TGTGCCAGCCGAACAGGGGGCGCGGGTCAGCCCCAGCATTTT,CASRTGGAGQPQHF
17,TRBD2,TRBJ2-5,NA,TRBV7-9,TGTGCCAGCAGCTTAGCGTTGGCTAGCGGAACGCAAGAGACCCAGTACTTC,CASSLALASGTQETQYF
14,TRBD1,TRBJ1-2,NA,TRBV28,TGTGCCAGCAGTATCGCCGGGACAGGGAAAGGCTACACCTTC,CASSIAGTGKGYTF
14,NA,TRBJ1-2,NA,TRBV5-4,TGTGCCAGCAGCTTGATTGGGGGGGGCTATGGCTACACCTTC,CASSLIGGGYGYTF
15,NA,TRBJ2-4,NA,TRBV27,TGTGCCAGCAGTTTGCTCGGTCCGGCCAAAAACATTCAGTACTTC,CASSLLGPAKNIQYF
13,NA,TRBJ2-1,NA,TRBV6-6,TGTGCCAGCCTCCTTGGTAGGGGTAATGAGCAGTTCTTC,CASLLGRGNEQFF
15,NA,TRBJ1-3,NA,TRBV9,TGTGCCAGCAGCGTAGCTTCTCAGTTTGGAAACACCATATATTTT,CASSVASQFGNTIYF
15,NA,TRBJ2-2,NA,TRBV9,TGTGCCAGCAGCGTAACTGGGAGCGGCACCGGGGAGCTGTTTTTT,CASSVTGSGTGELFF
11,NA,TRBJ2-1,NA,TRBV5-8,TGTGCCAGCAGCTTGTACAATGAGCAGTTCTTC,CASSLYNEQFF
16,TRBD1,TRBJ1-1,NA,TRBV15,TGTGCCACCATACCGGCAGGGGGTTACTCGAACACTGAAGCTTTCTTT,CATIPAGGYSNTEAFF
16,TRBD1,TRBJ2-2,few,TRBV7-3,TGTGCCAGCAGCCCTAACAGGGGGCTTAGCACCGGGGAGCTGTTTTTT,CASSPNRGLSTGELFF
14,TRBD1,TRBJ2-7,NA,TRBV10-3,TGTGCCATCAGTGACTCACAGGGGGCCTACGAGCAGTACTTC,CAISDSQGAYEQYF